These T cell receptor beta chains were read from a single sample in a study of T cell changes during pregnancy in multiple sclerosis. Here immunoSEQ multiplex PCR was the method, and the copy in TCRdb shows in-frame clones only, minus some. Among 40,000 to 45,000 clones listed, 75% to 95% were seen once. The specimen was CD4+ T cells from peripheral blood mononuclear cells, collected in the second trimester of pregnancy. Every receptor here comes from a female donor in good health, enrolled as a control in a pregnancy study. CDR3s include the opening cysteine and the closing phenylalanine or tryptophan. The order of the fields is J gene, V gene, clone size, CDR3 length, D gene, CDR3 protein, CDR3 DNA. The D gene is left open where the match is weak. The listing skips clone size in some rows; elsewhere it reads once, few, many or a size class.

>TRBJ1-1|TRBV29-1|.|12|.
CSVGAPTGKAFF
TGCAGCGTTGGGGCCCCGACAGGCAAAGCTTTCTTT
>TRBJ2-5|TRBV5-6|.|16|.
CASSGYGTVNKETQYF
TGTGCCAGCAGCGGGTATGGAACAGTCAACAAGGAGACCCAGTACTTC
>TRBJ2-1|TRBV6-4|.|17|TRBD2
CASSDTKGLAGYNEQFF
TGTGCCAGCAGTGACACTAAAGGACTAGCGGGCTACAATGAGCAGTTCTTC
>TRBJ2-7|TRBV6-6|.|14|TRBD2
CASSYGREPYEQYF
TGTGCCAGCAGTTACGGGAGGGAACCCTACGAGCAGTACTTC
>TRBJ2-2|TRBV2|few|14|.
CASNVGVNTGELFF
TGTGCCAGCAACGTGGGAGTCAACACCGGGGAGCTGTTTTTT
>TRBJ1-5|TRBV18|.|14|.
CASSPDADRGSQHF
TGTGCCAGCTCACCAGATGCCGACCGGGGTAGCCAGCATTTT
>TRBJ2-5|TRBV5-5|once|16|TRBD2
CASSLLAQRGIETQYF
TGTGCCAGCAGCTTGTTGGCCCAGCGGGGGATCGAAACCCAGTACTTC
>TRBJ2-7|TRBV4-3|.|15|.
CASSPGVRSSYEQYF
TGCGCCAGCAGCCCAGGGGTCCGCAGCTCCTACGAGCAGTACTTC
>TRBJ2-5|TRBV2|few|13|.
CASSRGFGETQYF
TGTGCCAGCAGCCGGGGTTTCGGAGAGACCCAGTACTTC
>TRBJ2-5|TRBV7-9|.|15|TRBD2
CASSSGLLYQETQYF
TGTGCCAGCAGCTCGGGACTACTGTACCAAGAGACCCAGTACTTC
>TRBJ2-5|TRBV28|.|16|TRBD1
CASSLSRTGGGETQYF
TGTGCCAGCAGTTTATCGCGGACAGGGGGCGGTGAGACCCAGTACTTC
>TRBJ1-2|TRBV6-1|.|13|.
CASSLQGTDGYTF
TGTGCCAGCAGCCTACAGGGCACGGATGGCTACACCTTC
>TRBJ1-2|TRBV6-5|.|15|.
CASSYSKSAGQGYTF
TGTGCCAGCAGTTACTCGAAATCCGCGGGGCAGGGCTACACCTTC
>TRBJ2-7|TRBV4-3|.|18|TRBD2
CASTDTGLAGGVTYEQYF
TGCGCCAGCACTGATACGGGACTAGCGGGAGGGGTGACCTACGAGCAGTACTTC
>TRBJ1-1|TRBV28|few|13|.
CASSSGQTTKAFF
TGTGCCAGCAGTTCCGGACAGACCACGAAAGCTTTCTTT
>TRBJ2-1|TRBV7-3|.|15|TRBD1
CASSTTGTGGNEQFF
TGTGCCAGCAGCACCACCGGGACAGGGGGCAATGAGCAGTTCTTC
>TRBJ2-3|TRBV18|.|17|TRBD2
CASSPASGRDSTDTQYF
TGTGCCAGCTCACCGGCTAGCGGGAGGGATAGCACAGATACGCAGTATTTT
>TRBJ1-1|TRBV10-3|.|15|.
CAISETSQGNTEAFF
TGTGCCATCAGTGAAACTTCTCAGGGAAACACTGAAGCTTTCTTT
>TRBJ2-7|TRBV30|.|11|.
CAWSVGGEQYF
TGTGCCTGGAGTGTAGGGGGTGAGCAGTACTTC
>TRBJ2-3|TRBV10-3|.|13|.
CASQGWGTDTQYF
TGTGCCTCCCAGGGGTGGGGCACAGATACGCAGTATTTT
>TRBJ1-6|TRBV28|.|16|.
CASSGYLGGSNSPLHF
TGTGCCAGTTCTGGCTATTTGGGGGGTTCTAATTCACCCCTCCACTTT
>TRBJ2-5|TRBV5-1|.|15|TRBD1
CASSSGTGAGETQYF
TGCGCCAGCAGCTCGGGGACAGGGGCAGGGGAGACCCAGTACTTC
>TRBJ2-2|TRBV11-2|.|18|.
CASSQGASGSRTTGELFF
TGTGCCAGCAGCCAGGGGGCTAGCGGTTCGAGAACGACCGGGGAGCTGTTTTTT
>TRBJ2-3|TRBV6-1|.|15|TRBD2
CASSDRGGSTDTQYF
TGTGCCAGCAGCGACCGGGGGGGGAGCACAGATACGCAGTATTTT
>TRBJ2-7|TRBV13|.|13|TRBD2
CASTLAGSYEQYF
TGTGCCAGCACACTAGCGGGGTCCTACGAGCAGTACTTC
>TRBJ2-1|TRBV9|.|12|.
CASRGDYNEQFF
TGTGCCAGCAGGGGAGACTACAATGAGCAGTTCTTC
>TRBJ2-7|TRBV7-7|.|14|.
CASSLGIGAYEQYF
TGTGCTAGCAGCTTAGGAATCGGGGCCTACGAGCAGTACTTC
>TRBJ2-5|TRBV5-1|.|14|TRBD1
CASRKTGIGETQYF
TGCGCCAGCCGGAAGACAGGGATTGGGGAGACCCAGTACTTC
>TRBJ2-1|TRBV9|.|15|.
CASSAGGGGGNEQFF
TGTGCCAGCAGCGCCGGTGGGGGAGGGGGCAATGAGCAGTTCTTC
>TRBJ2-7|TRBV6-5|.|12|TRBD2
CASTSGTYEQYF
TGTGCCAGCACTAGCGGAACCTACGAGCAGTACTTC
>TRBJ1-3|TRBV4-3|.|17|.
CASSQNPPTGLGNTIYF
TGCGCCAGCAGCCAAAACCCCCCGACCGGACTCGGAAACACCATATATTTT
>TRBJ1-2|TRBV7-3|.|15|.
CASSLTGDLSYGYTF
TGTGCCAGCAGCTTAACAGGGGACTTATCGTATGGCTACACCTTC
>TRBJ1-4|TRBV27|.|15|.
CASSLPVRAREKLFF
TGTGCCAGCAGTTTACCGGTCAGGGCTCGAGAAAAACTGTTTTTT
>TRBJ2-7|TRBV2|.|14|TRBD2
CASSRTSGTYEQYF
TGTGCCAGCAGCCGGACTAGCGGGACCTACGAGCAGTACTTC
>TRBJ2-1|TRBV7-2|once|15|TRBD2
CASSGSGISYNEQFF
TGTGCCAGCAGCGGAAGCGGGATTTCCTACAATGAGCAGTTCTTC
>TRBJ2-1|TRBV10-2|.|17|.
CASSESLSHPRYNEQFF
TGCGCCAGCAGTGAGTCGCTATCGCACCCACGGTACAATGAGCAGTTCTTC
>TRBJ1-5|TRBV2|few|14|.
CASSDRYSNQPQHF
TGTGCCAGCAGTGACAGGTATAGCAATCAGCCCCAGCATTTT
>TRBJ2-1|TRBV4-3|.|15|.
CASSQDVRHVGEQFF
TGCGCCAGCAGCCAAGACGTCCGACACGTAGGTGAGCAGTTCTTC
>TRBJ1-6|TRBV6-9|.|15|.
CASNCAREINSPLHF
TGTGCCAGCAATTGCGCGAGAGAAATTAATTCACCCCTCCACTTT
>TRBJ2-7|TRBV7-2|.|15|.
CASSYRPGHPYEQYF
TGTGCCAGCAGCTACAGACCGGGACACCCCTACGAGCAGTACTTC
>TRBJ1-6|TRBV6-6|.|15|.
CASSYSGVPNSPLHF
TGTGCCAGCAGTTACTCCGGGGTGCCCAATTCACCCCTCCACTTT
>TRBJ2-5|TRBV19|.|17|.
CASSIDYLAGDKGTQYF
TGTGCCAGTAGTATAGATTATCTGGCAGGGGATAAGGGGACCCAGTACTTC
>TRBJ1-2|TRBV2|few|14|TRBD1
CASKGQLANYGYTF
TGTGCCAGCAAGGGACAGTTAGCTAACTATGGCTACACCTTC
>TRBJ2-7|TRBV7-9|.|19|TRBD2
CASSLTRGLAGVSSYEQYF
TGTGCCAGCAGCTTAACCAGGGGACTAGCGGGGGTCAGCTCCTACGAGCAGTACTTC
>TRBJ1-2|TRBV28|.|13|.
CASLPDGKGGYTF
TGTGCCAGCCTCCCCGACGGGAAAGGGGGCTACACCTTC
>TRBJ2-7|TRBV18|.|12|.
CASSPGRGEQYF
TGTGCCAGCTCACCGGGCCGGGGCGAGCAGTACTTC
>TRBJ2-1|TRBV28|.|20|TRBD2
CASSLTPGLGLHESYNEQFF
TGTGCCAGCAGTTTAACTCCGGGACTAGGCCTGCACGAATCCTACAATGAGCAGTTCTTC
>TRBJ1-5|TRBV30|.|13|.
CAWSVQESQPQHF
TGTGCCTGGAGTGTACAGGAATCCCAGCCCCAGCATTTT
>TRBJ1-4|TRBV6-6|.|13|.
CASSYEEDEKLFF
TGTGCCAGCAGTTACGAGGAGGATGAAAAACTGTTTTTT
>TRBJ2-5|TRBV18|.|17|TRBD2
CASSPQPGLADQETQYF
TGTGCCAGCTCACCACAACCGGGACTAGCGGATCAAGAGACCCAGTACTTC